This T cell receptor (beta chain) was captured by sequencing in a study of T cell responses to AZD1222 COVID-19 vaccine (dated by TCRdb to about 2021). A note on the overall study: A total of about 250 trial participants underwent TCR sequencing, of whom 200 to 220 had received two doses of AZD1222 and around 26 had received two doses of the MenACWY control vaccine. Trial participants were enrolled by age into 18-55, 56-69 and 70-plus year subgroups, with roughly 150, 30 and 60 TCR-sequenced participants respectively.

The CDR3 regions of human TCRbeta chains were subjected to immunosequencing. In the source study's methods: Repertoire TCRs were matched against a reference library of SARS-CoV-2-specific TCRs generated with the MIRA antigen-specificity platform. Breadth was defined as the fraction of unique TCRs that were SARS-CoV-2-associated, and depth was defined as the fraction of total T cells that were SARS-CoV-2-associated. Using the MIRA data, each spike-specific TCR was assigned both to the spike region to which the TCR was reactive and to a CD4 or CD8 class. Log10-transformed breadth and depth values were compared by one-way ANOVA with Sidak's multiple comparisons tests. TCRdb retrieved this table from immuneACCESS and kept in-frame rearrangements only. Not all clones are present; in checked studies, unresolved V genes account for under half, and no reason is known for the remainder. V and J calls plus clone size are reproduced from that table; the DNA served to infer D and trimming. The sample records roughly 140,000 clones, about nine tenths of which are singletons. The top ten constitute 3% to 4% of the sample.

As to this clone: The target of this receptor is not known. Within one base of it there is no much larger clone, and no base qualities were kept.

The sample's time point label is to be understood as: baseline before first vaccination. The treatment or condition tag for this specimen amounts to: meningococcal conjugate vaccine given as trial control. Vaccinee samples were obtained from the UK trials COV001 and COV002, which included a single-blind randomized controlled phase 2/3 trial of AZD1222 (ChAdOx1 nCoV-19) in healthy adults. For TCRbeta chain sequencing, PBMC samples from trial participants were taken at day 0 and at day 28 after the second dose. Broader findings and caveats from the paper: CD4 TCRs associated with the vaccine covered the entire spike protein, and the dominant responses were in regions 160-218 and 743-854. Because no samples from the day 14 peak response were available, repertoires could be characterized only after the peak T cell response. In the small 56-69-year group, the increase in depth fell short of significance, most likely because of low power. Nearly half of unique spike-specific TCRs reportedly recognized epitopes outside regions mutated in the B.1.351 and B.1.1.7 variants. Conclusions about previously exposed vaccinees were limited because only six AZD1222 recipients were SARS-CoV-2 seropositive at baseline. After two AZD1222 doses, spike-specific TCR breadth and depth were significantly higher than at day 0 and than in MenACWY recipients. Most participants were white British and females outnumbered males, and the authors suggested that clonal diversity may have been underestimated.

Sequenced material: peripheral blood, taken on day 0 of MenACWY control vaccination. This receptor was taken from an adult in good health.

The CDR3 region: CASSVNSRIRTDTQYF. The sequenced DNA: TGTGCCAGCAGCGTCAACTCCAGGATACGCACAGATACGCAGTATTTT. The sequence links TRBV7-2 to TRBJ2-3, with the identity of the D gene unclear. In the germline V gene, CDR1 corresponds to SGHTA and CDR2 to FQGNSA. The CDR3 has 16 amino acids, counting the end cysteine and phenylalanine. Solely the CDR3 DNA is kept, with 48 bases framed from the first base. V sheds 5 bases and J sheds 1 base, leaving 16 bases between their ends.